This section outlines one T cell receptor beta chain sequence together with its context. Its specificity is unknown. The data were taken from a study of blood T cells in healthy people across ages. The people who gave samples were healthy Caucasians from Russia, aged roughly 6 to 90. The authors ran a second PCR of about 6 to 12 cycles using a sample-barcoded 5' primer and a J-beta primer mix. TCRdb analysed the 5' RACE reads with MiXCR anew, one entry per CDR3 protein. In the table there are 1.5 million to 2 million distinct CDR3 sequences, 49% of which are singletons. V lost 0 bases, J lost 3 bases, and 12 bases lay in between. The germline V gene has CDR1 LNHNV and CDR2 YYDKDF (reference sequence). This CDR3 region has 15 residues. Study conclusions and caveats: As naive T cell percentage varied, TCR beta diversity correlated strongly with it.

The sequence came from a woman in her 40s in good health. The specimen sequenced was blood. The chain has TRBV15 and TRBJ2-7, with D tentatively TRBD1 (5 bases). The CDR3 DNA reads as TGTGCCACCAGCAGAGACACAGGAGTAATCTACGAGCAGTACTTC. It codes for CATSRDTGVIYEQYF.